This T cell receptor beta chain was recorded in a study of OX40 agonist ivuxolimab in advanced cancers. The overall study: Allowance was made for prior anti-PD-1, anti-PD-L1 or anti-CTLA-4 therapy, and around 41% had some. Study-level findings and limits: Relative to CD4+, CD8+ T cells held more expanded clones on average. Certain nonresponders additionally had low normalized T-cell clonal expansion.

A remark on this clone: Antigen: not known.

Here immunoSEQ multiplex PCR was the method, and the copy in TCRdb shows in-frame clones only, minus some. The table shows about 68,000 clones, with 75% to 85% occurring only once. The V end was cut by 4 bases, the J end by 7 bases, with 10 bases between. Per germline, CDR1 MNHEY and CDR2 SMNVEV (reference sequence). This CDR3 spans 12 amino acids. The chain recombines TRBV27 with TRBJ1-1; D possibly corresponds to TRBD1 (5 bases). The input for sequencing was CD4+ or CD8+ T cells sorted from blood, taken in a trial of the OX40 agonist ivuxolimab. The receptor was isolated from an adult with an advanced solid tumor such as melanoma, head and neck, liver or kidney cancer. The CDR3 sequence: CASSYATGEAFF. The DNA for the CDR3 is TGTGCCAGCAGTTACGCTACAGGTGAAGCTTTCTTT.